The sequence of this TCR beta chain was determined in a study of early T cells in non-severe SARS-CoV-2 infection. Study-level points and caveats: Anti-spike CD8 responses were favored in VDJdb matching, and private and CD4 specificities were missed.

Trimming cost V 7 bases and J 2 bases, with 14 bases left between them. This CDR3 region has 13 residues. Germline CDR1 reads SQVTM; CDR2 reads ANQGSEA. One entry per CDR3 protein, called by TCRdb with MiXCR from the 5' RACE reads. In the table there are some 67,000 distinct CDR3 sequences, over 8% of which are singletons. The table lists this clonotype with many counts. Its antigen remains unidentified. This sequence joins TRBV29-1 and TRBJ1-2; tentatively, D is TRBD1 (5 bases). This TCR was sampled from an adult who was a healthcare worker with PCR-confirmed SARS-CoV-2 infection or an uninfected control (not recorded which). Material: whole blood, obtained at baseline. The CDR3 here is CSGGETSNYGYTF. CDR3 DNA: TGCAGCGGGGGGGAGACCTCGAACTATGGCTACACCTTC.